The present T cell receptor (beta chain) was sequenced within a study of cytomegalovirus exposure and HLA in healthy donors (TCRdb year 2017). For the study in its entirety: An earlier analysis of roughly 570 of the donors reported 276 Gb of sequence data and around 120 million unique TCR beta sequences obtained from about 179 million T cells. Around 320 gigabases of sequencing data and some 85 million unique TCR sequences were included in an early release covering 550 to 650 HLA-typed donors. Among the roughly 400 genotyped donors, approximately 77% belonged to the genetic ancestry cluster associated with self-reported Caucasian donors. The study aimed to test whether signatures of past pathogen exposure could be identified by cataloging public T cell receptors. The study profiled the T cell repertoires of 550 to 700 subjects by immunosequencing and related them to cytomegalovirus serostatus. A separate validation cohort of 100 to 150 different subjects was used in addition to the roughly 640-subject first cohort. To predict cytomegalovirus infection status, the study brought together high-throughput TCR immunosequencing, statistical association of individual TCRs with disease status, and machine learning. A later analysis re-examined previously published TCR beta repertoires from 600 to 700 donors and added high-resolution HLA genotyping to investigate patterns of TCR occurrence. Rather than using new phenotypic data, the later analysis identified candidate immune exposures from TCR beta sequences and from how often those sequences occurred across donors. An earlier analysis of 587 of the donors used high-throughput TCR beta sequencing to judge whether each TCR beta V gene segment behaved as functional or pseudogenic. Donor age, sex, ethnicity and CMV serostatus were compiled together with the repertoire data. A later genetic analysis used genome-wide SNP genotypes for about three fifths of the 666 donors, treating that subset as a discovery cohort. All discovery cohort repertoires had been generated using a single sequencing platform. HLA typing included class I and class II loci at four-digit resolution. Typing coverage varied by locus: 629-630 donors for A, B, C, DRB1 and DQB1; some 520 for DQA1; 606 for DPA1; 450 to 480 for DPB1. A handful of DR-DQ haplotypes were treated as single units for association and clustering because of strong linkage in the cohort. Among roughly 370 genotyped donors of the cohort, an average of approximately 230,000 unique TCR beta nucleotide sequences were sequenced per donor, roughly a sixth of them non-productive. Broader findings and caveats from the paper: In a later genetic analysis, a missense DCLRE1C variant was associated with V-gene and J-gene trimming of TCR beta chains, and the association was replicated in an independent cohort. Immune exposure information for the cohort was limited to CMV serostatus. Over 15 rarely observed V segments, including chromosome 9 orphons, were excluded from the earlier analysis of about 500 of the donors because counts were too low. In an earlier analysis of more than 500 of the donors, most TCR beta V segments appeared in productive rearrangements about 90% or about 30% of the time, broadly matching IMGT annotations. Compared with the roughly 600-donor mean, donors in an Asian-associated ancestry cluster had fewer N-insertions in productive TCRs, according to a later genetic analysis. According to a later analysis, TCR association rates differed among HLA loci, with DRB1 alleles showing the most associated TCRs and HLA-C alleles showing the fewest. A later analysis associated 17,000 or so TCR beta sequences with specific HLA alleles at a false discovery rate of 0.05. A further reported finding was that TCR beta sequences accurately predicted the HLA-A and HLA-B alleles for most subjects in the first cohort. The cohort was sequenced for TCR beta chains only, and without alpha or paired-chain data the features that could be detected were limited. The 87-base-pair reads could not distinguish some IMGT-functional V segments, including TRBV6-2 and TRBV6-3, so those segments were excluded. In vitro tests confirmed that a few of the cytomegalovirus-associated TCR beta chains recognize cytomegalovirus antigens. The classifier was reported to diagnose cytomegalovirus status with high specificity and sensitivity in both the original and validation cohorts. A total of roughly 160 TCR beta chains were listed by the study as associated with cytomegalovirus. Across donors, most TCR sequences were observed very rarely, whereas some public TCRs were present in many individuals. Linkage disequilibrium might explain the correlated functional status among segregating V segments, but an unknown experimental factor could not be ruled out. When HLA alleles, especially DR and DQ, strongly co-occurred, attributing TCR associations to individual alleles was difficult. According to a later analysis, parvovirus B19, influenza, CMV and Epstein-Barr virus appeared linked to several top co-occurrence clusters. According to the authors, the approach could potentially be generalized to other disease states and immunological phenotypes. Because HLA typing was unavailable for some donors at each locus, only the typed subset was used in association tests. Most CMV-associated TCR beta chains appeared to be HLA-restricted in a later analysis, and the HLA associations seemed to be driven largely by CMV exposure. A cluster of highly shared sequence variants was judged likely to be a technical artifact of the sequencing pipeline. Presence/absence analyses assumed roughly uniform sequencing depth across donors, an assumption that may not hold. A later analysis found that HLA-associated TCR beta chains were more clonally expanded and had lower generation probabilities than equally common non-associated chains.

This clone appeared a single time. Its antigen specificity is not known. No qualities accompany the bases; no much larger clone lies one base away. The cohort comprised around 690 healthy bone marrow donors. Cohort members were all nominally healthy when sampled, although unrecorded immune exposures were likely present. The donor was CMV seronegative and belonged to the group of 352 seronegative cohort members. Every donor gave a peripheral blood sample, and the peripheral blood mononuclear cells from that sample were used for TCR beta sequencing. The Qiagen DNeasy Blood Extraction Kit was used to extract genomic DNA from the blood cell samples. The method was the immunoSEQ multiplex PCR assay. For the multiplex PCR, a mixture combining 60 forward primers for TCR Vbeta segments and 13 reverse primers for TCR Jbeta segments was used. Amplification of the CDR3 region of rearranged TCR beta genes was performed with a multiplex PCR assay on genomic DNA. Amplified TCR beta libraries were sequenced as 87-base-pair reads on the Illumina HiSeq System. In the paper's pipeline: A later analysis tallied around 87 million unique TCR beta chains across the 660 or so repertoires, and approximately 12 million of those chains were shared by two or more donors. A nearest-neighbor algorithm error-corrected the raw reads and collapsed the reads into unique sequences, merging closely related sequences to remove PCR and sequencing errors. CDR3 sequences were aligned to IMGT reference sequences to assign V, D and J gene segments. Each retained sequence needed at least a six-nucleotide match to both a V gene segment and a J gene segment. Rearrangements were classified as productive when the CDR3 lacked stop codons and remained in frame with V and J, and all other rearrangements were classified as non-productive. CDR3 was defined by IMGT convention, running from the second conserved V-encoded cysteine to the conserved J-encoded phenylalanine. In an earlier analysis of more than 550 of the donors, sequences lacking an unambiguous match to a single V gene segment were excluded. An earlier analysis of almost 600 of the donors classified V segments as functional when productive rearrangements were above 56.7% and as segregating when the standard deviation between donors was above 5%. A statistical classification framework was built to diagnose cytomegalovirus status from the catalog of TCR beta chain sequences. V and J gene assignment, in a later analysis, came from comparing TCR nucleotide sequences with IMGT/GENE-DB human TR gene sequences. A later analysis assigned CDR3 sequences and most-parsimonious VDJ recombination scenarios with the TCRdist pipeline. In a later analysis, every TCR beta chain was defined by the combination of its CDR3 amino acid sequence and its V-gene family, and reads without a unique V-gene family were dropped. To address suspected cross-contamination and a sequencing artifact, a later analysis removed approximately 600 highly shared, low-generation-probability nucleotide sequences. In a later analysis, a clonal expansion index was calculated for each public chain from normalized within-repertoire ranks of inferred template counts. In a later analysis, generation probabilities were computed with a VDJ recombination model fitted to out-of-frame rearrangements, and the resulting probabilities were checked against IGoR. Hypergeometric tests were used in a later analysis to score TCR-TCR, TCR-HLA and TCR-CMV co-occurrence, with a repertoire-size bias correction applied to the TCR pairs. False discovery rates were estimated in a later analysis by permuting HLA or CMV assignments 20 times. In a later analysis, co-occurring TCRs were grouped with DBSCAN, and TCRdist sequence similarity was added when clustering was performed within HLA-allele-positive subsets. Repertoires with fewer than 30,000 or more than 120,000 public chains, plus five repertoires with anomalous nucleotide sharing, were excluded from co-occurrence clustering. Entries here come from immuneACCESS through TCRdb and include only in-frame sequences with V and J called. Some clones fail to appear in such tables; in the studies checked, an unresolved V gene covers under half of the shortfall, and the cause of the remainder is unknown. For V, J and clone size, that table is used; D and trimming come from the DNA. The sample table holds about 160,000 clones, of which 75% to 80% were seen once. The ten largest clonotypes hold just over 3% of the sample.

V ends up 5 bases short and J 5 bases short, with an unmatched junction base count of 7. The CDR3 measures 15 amino acids from cysteine to phenylalanine. Just CDR3 DNA is preserved here, 45 bases in frame from base 1. Based on the germline V gene, the CDR1 and CDR2 sequences are SGHTA and FQGNSA. Sequenced: PBMCs. The receptor chain draws on TRBV7-2 and TRBJ2-3, with TRBD2 matching 10 junction bases. This TCR was sampled from a woman aged 35 to 49 in good health and CMV-seronegative. The CDR3 in this case is CASSPSGGAGDTQYF. The nucleotide sequence reads as follows: TGTGCCAGCAGCCCCAGCGGGGGGGCCGGAGATACGCAGTATTTT. Outside the CDR3, residues come from the reference TRBV7-2 and TRBJ2-3 proteins, so the full variable domain is: GAGVSQSPSNKVTEKGKDVELRCDPISGHTALYWYRQSLGQGLEFLIYFQGNSAPDKSGLPSDRFSAERTGGSVSTLTIQRTQQEDSAVYLCASSPSGGAGDTQYFGPGTRLTVL.